The following is a T cell receptor beta chain sequence with its context. Antigen unknown. These data belong to a study of T cell responses to AZD1222 COVID-19 vaccine. Study summary: Second doses that came at about 4 or about 12 weeks were put together.

The table came from immunoSEQ multiplex PCR; TCRdb's copy has only in-frame clones and leaves some out. This table has tens of thousands of clones, around 90% appearing once. Study results and caveats: Unmutated variant regions reportedly attract nearly half of all spike-specific TCRs. At baseline, just a handful of AZD1222 recipients tested seropositive.

Germline values: CDR1 MNHEY, CDR2 SVGAGI. This CDR3 is 14 amino acids long. J lost 4 bases, V lost 5 bases, and 7 bases had no gene match. The origin of this receptor is an adult in good health. This material consisted of peripheral blood, taken on day 0 of AZD1222 vaccination. The chain uses TRBV6-5 and TRBJ1-2; TRBD1 matches at 7 bases. The DNA for the CDR3 is TGTGCCAGCAGTCCCCGGACAGGCGCCTATGGCTACACCTTC. Translating gives CASSPRTGAYGYTF.